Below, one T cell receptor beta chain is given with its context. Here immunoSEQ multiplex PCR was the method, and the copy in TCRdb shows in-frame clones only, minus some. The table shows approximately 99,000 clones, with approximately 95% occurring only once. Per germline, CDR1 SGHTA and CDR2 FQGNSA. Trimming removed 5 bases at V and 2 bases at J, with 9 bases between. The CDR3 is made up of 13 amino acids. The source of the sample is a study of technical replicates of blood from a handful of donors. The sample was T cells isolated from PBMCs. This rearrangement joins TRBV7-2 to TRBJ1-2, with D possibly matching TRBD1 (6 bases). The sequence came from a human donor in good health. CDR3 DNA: TGTGCCAGCAGCGTTGGACAGAACTATGGCTACACCTTC. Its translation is CASSVGQNYGYTF.